This is a list of T cell receptor beta chains from one sample in a study of blood T cells in healthy people across ages. From the 5' RACE reads, TCRdb called clonotypes with MiXCR, one entry per CDR3 protein. The profile shows about 800,000 distinct CDR3 sequences, roughly 25% of them singletons. This same sample was also part of a study on T cells of mothers and their children.

Sequences were obtained from blood. The receptor source for this set is a boy between 10 and 17 years old in good health. The CDR3 runs from the conserved cysteine through the conserved F or W. D genes are given only for firm matches. The listing skips clone size in some rows; elsewhere it reads once, few, many or a size class.

V,J,D,size,DNA,CDR3
TRBV5-6,TRBJ1-2,NA,NA,TGTGCCAGCAGCCCGTTGGGGATGGGGGACTATGGCTACACCTTC,CASSPLGMGDYGYTF
TRBV4-1,TRBJ2-1,TRBD2,few,TGCGCCAGCAGCCAGAGTAGCGGGAGAGATGAGCAGTTCTTC,CASSQSSGRDEQFF
TRBV9,TRBJ2-3,TRBD1,once,TGTGCCAGCAGCGCCGGGACAGCCGTCGCCTACACAGATACGCAGTATTTT,CASSAGTAVAYTDTQYF
TRBV20-1,TRBJ2-7,TRBD1,once,TGCAGTGCTGCTTCCCCGGGACAGGGTAACGAGCAGTACTTC,CSAASPGQGNEQYF
TRBV5-4,TRBJ2-5,NA,NA,TGTGCCAGCAGCTTGGACAGGGACGCGGAGACCCAGTACTTC,CASSLDRDAETQYF
TRBV7-9,TRBJ2-1,NA,NA,TGTGCCAGCAGCTCAACACAGGGGTCAGGGGGGAATGAGCAGTTCTTC,CASSSTQGSGGNEQFF
TRBV9,TRBJ2-4,NA,few,TGTGCCAGCAGCCCAGAGGGGGACGGGAAAAACATTCAGTACTTC,CASSPEGDGKNIQYF
TRBV4-2,TRBJ2-7,TRBD2,NA,TGTGCCAGCAGCCAAGCCCTAGCGGACCACTCCTACGAGCAGTACTTC,CASSQALADHSYEQYF
TRBV28,TRBJ2-5,NA,few,TGTGCCACCCAGGGAAGGGGGGCGGAGACCCAGTACTTC,CATQGRGAETQYF
TRBV7-2,TRBJ2-3,TRBD2,NA,TGTGCCAGCAGCCCCCGGACTAGCGGGGGGTTTTCATCGCAGTATTTT,CASSPRTSGGFSSQYF
TRBV7-9,TRBJ1-4,TRBD1,NA,TGTGCCAGCAGCCCGGGACAGGGGTCCTCTTCAACTAATGAAAAACTGTTTTTT,CASSPGQGSSSTNEKLFF
TRBV6-2/TRBV6-3,TRBJ2-2,NA,NA,TGTGCCAGCACCATCAGGACCGGGGAGCTGTTTTTT,CASTIRTGELFF
TRBV7-6,TRBJ1-4,NA,few,TGTGCCAGCAGCTTGAGGGCGGCCGATGAAAAACTGTTTTTT,CASSLRAADEKLFF
TRBV9,TRBJ2-1,NA,NA,TGTGCCAGCAGCGTAGGGCTGGATGAGCAGTTCTTC,CASSVGLDEQFF
TRBV5-5,TRBJ2-1,TRBD2,NA,TGTGCCAGCAGTTACGGACTAGCGGGAGCAAGCTACAATGAGCAGTTCTTC,CASSYGLAGASYNEQFF
TRBV7-9,TRBJ2-1,NA,NA,TGTGCCAGCAGCTCACCTAGGGGACTTCCCCGCTCCTACAATGAGCAGTTCTTC,CASSSPRGLPRSYNEQFF
TRBV27,TRBJ2-4,NA,few,TGTGCCAGCAGCCTCCCCCCCCGGCGAAAAAACATTCAGTACTTC,CASSLPPRRKNIQYF
TRBV7-2,TRBJ2-7,NA,few,TGTGCCAGCAGCTTGATTGGACAGCGATCCCGGTTGTCCCTCAAGCAGTACTTC,CASSLIGQRSRLSLKQYF
TRBV5-1,TRBJ2-5,TRBD2,NA,TGCGCCAGCAGCTTGCTGACTAGCGGGCAAGAGACCCAGTACTTC,CASSLLTSGQETQYF
TRBV29-1,TRBJ2-5,TRBD1,few,TGCAGCGTTATTGGACAGGGGCAAGAGACCCAGTACTTC,CSVIGQGQETQYF
TRBV20-1,TRBJ2-3,NA,NA,TGCGGTGCTAGAGGGGGCGGGGGGTTCACAGATACGCAGTATTTT,CGARGGGGFTDTQYF
TRBV7-6,TRBJ2-5,NA,many,TGTGCCAGCAGCGGGGGAGAGACCCAGTACTTC,CASSGGETQYF
TRBV12-3/TRBV12-4,TRBJ2-3,TRBD2,NA,TGTGCCAGCAGTTCGGATTGGACTAGCGGGAGAGATACGCAGTATTTT,CASSSDWTSGRDTQYF
TRBV29-1,TRBJ2-5,NA,NA,TGCAGCGATAGGGGCAGTCAAGAGACCCAGTACTTC,CSDRGSQETQYF
TRBV5-1,TRBJ2-7,NA,few,TGCGCCAGCAGCTTGTTCGTCGGCGAATACGAGCAGTACTTC,CASSLFVGEYEQYF
TRBV29-1,TRBJ2-5,NA,few,TGCAGCGTTGGATCAGTAAACAGGAACCTGTTCTTC,CSVGSVNRNLFF
TRBV16,TRBJ1-5,NA,NA,TGTGCCAGCAGCCACCGTGACAGGAGCAATCAGCCCCAGCATTTT,CASSHRDRSNQPQHF
TRBV20-1,TRBJ2-1,TRBD2,NA,TGCAGTCCGGGGCGGGAGGATCACAATGAGCAGTTCTTC,CSPGREDHNEQFF
TRBV7-9,TRBJ1-3,NA,NA,TGTGCCAGCAGCTCCCTCCTGAGCTCTGGAAACACCATATATTTT,CASSSLLSSGNTIYF
TRBV20-1,TRBJ2-6,NA,NA,TGCAGTGCTAGACCTAATTCCGGGTATAGAGACTCTGGGGCCAACGTCCTGACTTTC,CSARPNSGYRDSGANVLTF
TRBV24-1,TRBJ2-2,TRBD1,NA,TGTGCCACCAGTGATCCTCGCCAGGGGGACGTCGGGGAGCTGTTTTTT,CATSDPRQGDVGELFF
TRBV7-9,TRBJ2-6,NA,few,TGTGCCAGCGAAACTTGGGATTCTGGGGCCAACGTCCTGACTTTC,CASETWDSGANVLTF
TRBV7-2,TRBJ2-1,TRBD2,NA,TGTGCCAGCAGCTTAGAGTATGGCGGGAGAAATGAGCAGTTCTTC,CASSLEYGGRNEQFF
TRBV29-1,TRBJ1-2,TRBD1,NA,TGCAGCGTCTTCCTAGGGACAGACCCATTGGGTGGCTACACCTTC,CSVFLGTDPLGGYTF
TRBV28,TRBJ2-1,TRBD1,few,TGTGCCAGCAGGACCCTATACTTGGACAGGGTGTACAATGAGCAGTTCTTC,CASRTLYLDRVYNEQFF
TRBV25-1,TRBJ1-4,NA,NA,TGTGCCAGCAGTGAATGGGGCGAGGGGACTAATGAAAAACTGTTTTTT,CASSEWGEGTNEKLFF
TRBV27,TRBJ2-2,NA,NA,TGTGCCAGCAGCGACTATACAGGGCAAACCGGGGTGCTGTTTTTT,CASSDYTGQTGVLFF
TRBV4-1,TRBJ2-3,NA,NA,TGCGCCAGCAGCCAAGAGCCAGCTAGCACAGATACGCAGTATTTT,CASSQEPASTDTQYF
TRBV4-3,TRBJ2-2,NA,NA,TGCGCCAGCAGCCAAGATCGGGGAGGTCGGGAGCTGTTTTTT,CASSQDRGGRELFF
TRBV7-9,TRBJ2-7,TRBD1,few,TGTGCCAGCAGGTTAGGGGGACAGGTTCTGGGCGAGCAGTACTTC,CASRLGGQVLGEQYF
TRBV10-3,TRBJ1-1,NA,few,TGCGCCATCAGGCTGGGACAGAACACTGAAGCTTTCTTT,CAIRLGQNTEAFF
TRBV4-3,TRBJ2-2,NA,few,TGCGCCAGCAGTTACTGGCCGAACACCGGGGAGCTGTTTTTT,CASSYWPNTGELFF
TRBV7-2,TRBJ2-7,NA,NA,TGTGCCAGCAGCCCTTGGGGGGCCGAGCAGTACTTC,CASSPWGAEQYF
TRBV4-1,TRBJ2-2,NA,NA,TGCGCCAGCACCATCTCGGTAGCGGAGTGGGACACCGGGGAGCTGTTTTTT,CASTISVAEWDTGELFF
TRBV7-6,TRBJ2-5,NA,many,TGTGCCAGCAGCTTGGACGGGGGTGGAGAGACCCAGTACTTC,CASSLDGGGETQYF
TRBV7-9,TRBJ2-7,TRBD1,NA,TGTGCCAGCACCGGGGGACAGGTCTCCTACGAGCAGTACTTC,CASTGGQVSYEQYF
TRBV4-3,TRBJ2-4,NA,many,TGCGCCAGCAGCCAAGAGGGGGGAGCCAAAAACATTCAGTACTTC,CASSQEGGAKNIQYF
TRBV12-3/TRBV12-4,TRBJ1-2,NA,NA,TGTGCCAGCAGTTTATCCGCACACGGCTATGGCTACACCTTC,CASSLSAHGYGYTF
TRBV4-2,TRBJ1-5,NA,once,TGTGCCAGCAGCCAAGCGGCGGGCGGGGGACTTCAGCCCCAGCATTTT,CASSQAAGGGLQPQHF
TRBV28,TRBJ2-3,TRBD2,NA,TGTGCCAGCAGTTTAAAGCGGGGGGGCTGGTTCGGCACAGATACGCAGTATTTT,CASSLKRGGWFGTDTQYF
TRBV15,TRBJ2-7,TRBD2,NA,TGTGCCACCAGCAGAGAGACTAGCGGGGCCTACGAGCAGTACTTC,CATSRETSGAYEQYF
TRBV28,TRBJ2-7,NA,NA,TGTGCCAGCAGTTTAGCAGGGTTCCCCTACGAGCAGTACTTC,CASSLAGFPYEQYF